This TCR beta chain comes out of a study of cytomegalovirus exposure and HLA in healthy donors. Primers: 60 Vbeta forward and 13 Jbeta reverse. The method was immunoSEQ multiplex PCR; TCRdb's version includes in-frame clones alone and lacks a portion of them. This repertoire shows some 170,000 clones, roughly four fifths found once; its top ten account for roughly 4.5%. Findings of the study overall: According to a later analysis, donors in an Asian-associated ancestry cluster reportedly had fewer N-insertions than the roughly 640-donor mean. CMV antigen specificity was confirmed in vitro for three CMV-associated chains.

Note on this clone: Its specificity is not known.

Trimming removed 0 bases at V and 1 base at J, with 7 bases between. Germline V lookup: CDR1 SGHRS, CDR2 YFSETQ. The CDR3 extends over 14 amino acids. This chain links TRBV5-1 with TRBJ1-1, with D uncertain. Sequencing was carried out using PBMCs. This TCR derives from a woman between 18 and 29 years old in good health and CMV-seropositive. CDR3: CASSLVRGNTEAFF. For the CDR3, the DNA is TGCGCCAGCAGCTTGGTGCGGGGGAACACTGAAGCTTTCTTT.